This T cell receptor beta chain was found in a study of shared clonotypes between healthy human individuals. Regarding the study as a whole: The sharing of about 5% of naive CD4 clonotypes was seen across several donors. An effect of sequencing depth on clonotype sharing among donors was expected.

Worth noting for this clone: Its antigen is as yet unknown.

How the authors handled the data: In the immunoSEQ data, sequences were junction-only and lacked quality scores, so filtering differed. Repertoires were generated with immunoSEQ multiplex PCR, while TCRdb's copy carries only in-frame clones and drops some. For V, J and clone size, that table is used; D and trimming come from the DNA. This table holds around 2,000,000 clones, about 95% found once. CD45RO-negative, CCR7-selected cells formed the naive CD8 fraction, which excluded terminally differentiated effector memory CD45RA+ cells. Sequencing was performed on naive CD8+ T cells sorted from blood. The sequence came from a man aged 18-30 years in good health.

The CDR3 protein is CASSPSAEVNTGELFF. The CDR3 coding sequence is TGTGCCAGCAGCCCCTCAGCGGAAGTGAACACCGGGGAGCTGTTTTTT. The chain employs TRBV11-2 and TRBJ2-2, with D perhaps TRBD2 (5 bases). Germline-derived CDR1 and CDR2 are SGHAT and FQNNGV. V lost 5 bases to trimming and J lost 1 base, with 14 bases between them. The CDR3 totals 16 residues.